The 28 T cell receptor beta chains below were found in one sample sequenced in a study of T cell repertoires in ileal Crohn's disease. This table comes from immunoSEQ multiplex PCR, and its TCRdb copy is limited to in-frame clones, with some not included. The sample yields about 13,000 clones, 78% seen once. Described time point: neoterminal ileum biopsy at postoperative endoscopy, about 6 months after surgery. Source material: ileal tissue. The source is an adult with Crohn's disease.

This rearrangement joins TRBV25-1 to TRBJ1-5; no clear D. CDR1 is MGHDK, CDR2 SYGVNS, per germline. The V gene lost 2 bases and the J gene lost 5 bases, with 10 bases spanning the gap. This CDR3 has 14 residues. The CDR3 spells CASSEPPPDQPQHF. The CDR3 nucleotides are TGTGCCAGCAGTGAACCCCCCCCGGATCAGCCCCAGCATTTT.

This clone was counted a single time. The chain recombines TRBV9 with TRBJ2-1; 8 nucleotides align to TRBD2. V shed 0 bases and J 3 bases; nucleotides not matched to a gene: 5. The CDR3 covers 16 residues. Germline V gene lookup returns CDR1 SGDLS and CDR2 YYNGEE. CDR3 in DNA: TGTGCCAGCAGCGTAGCCACGGGAGGGGACTACAATGAGCAGTTCTTC. Protein product: CASSVATGGDYNEQFF.

This sequence joins TRBV25-1 and TRBJ1-3; 8 bases align to TRBD1. V shed 4 bases, J shed 0 bases, and the junction held 2 bases outside the gene matches. CDR3 length: 15 amino acids. Germline V gives CDR1 MGHDK, CDR2 SYGVNS. The CDR3 DNA sequence: TGTGCCAGCAGTGGGACAGGGAGCTCTGGAAACACCATATATTTT. Amino acid sequence: CASSGTGSSGNTIYF.

Only one count was recorded for this clone. The V call is TRBV7-9, the J call TRBJ2-5; possible D gene TRBD2, 6 bases. The CDR3 spans 15 residues. Germline lookup yields CDR1 SEHNR and CDR2 FQNEAQ (reference sequence). V lost 5 bases and J 5 bases, leaving 18 bases between the germline ends. CDR3 residues: CASSVRDPAGETQYF. CDR3 DNA: TGTGCCAGCAGCGTGCGGGATCCCGCGGGGGAGACCCAGTACTTC.

V is TRBV5-1 and J is TRBJ2-3; 9 bases align to TRBD2. The CDR3 spans 15 residues. J was trimmed by 6 bases and V by 0 bases; bases with no gene match: 5. CDR1 and CDR2 (germline): SGHRS, YFSETQ. CDR3 bases: TGCGCCAGCAGCTTGGTAGCGGGAGAGGGTGATACGCAGTATTTT. This gives the protein CASSLVAGEGDTQYF.

This chain connects TRBV27 to TRBJ1-1; TRBD1 matches at 11 bases. Losses at the gene ends were 4 bases for V and 5 bases for J; bases not matched to a gene: 3. There are 14 residues in the CDR3. Germline V gene data show CDR1 as MNHEY and CDR2 as SMNVEV (reference sequence). The DNA of the CDR3 is TGTGCCAGCAGTTACGGGACAGGGGGTACTGAAGCTTTCTTT. Encoded protein: CASSYGTGGTEAFF.

The chain has TRBV6-4 and TRBJ2-1; tentative D call: TRBD2 (6 bases). The CDR3 is 13 residues long. With 7 bases removed from V and 7 bases from J, the gap between germline ends came to 14 bases. The V gene's germline CDR1 is MRHNA and CDR2 SNTAGT. DNA for the CDR3: TGTGCCAGCAAACCGGGGCTAGCGAATGAGCAGTTCTTC. Translating gives CASKPGLANEQFF.

The V and J genes are TRBV5-4 and TRBJ2-1, with D possibly TRBD1 on 5 matching bases. The CDR3 has 15 residues. The V and J ends lost 1 base and 5 bases respectively, with 13 bases between them. The germline V gene has CDR1 SGHNT and CDR2 YYREEE (reference sequence). Here the CDR3 reads CASSLSRQGDNEQFF. CDR3 sequence (DNA): TGTGCCAGCAGCTTGTCTCGCCAAGGGGACAATGAGCAGTTCTTC.

The chain uses TRBV6-4 and TRBJ2-2, with D possibly being TRBD1 (5 bases). In germline, CDR1 is MRHNA, CDR2 SNTAGT. The CDR3 sequence is 17 residues long. The V and J ends lost 3 bases and 1 base respectively, with 15 bases between them. This CDR3 is CASSEDISVGNTGELFF. The CDR3 DNA is TGTGCCAGCAGTGAGGACATCAGCGTGGGGAACACCGGGGAGCTGTTTTTT.

The chain joins TRBV7-9 to TRBJ2-1, with 12 bases matching TRBD1. Germline V CDR1 and CDR2: SEHNR, FQNEAQ (reference sequence). V shed 6 bases and J 4 bases; nucleotides not matched to a gene: 4. The CDR3 is made up of 15 amino acids. CDR3 region: CASRSGQGAYNEQFF. For the CDR3, the DNA is TGTGCCAGCAGATCGGGACAGGGGGCGTACAATGAGCAGTTCTTC.

CDR3 protein: CASSPRDRTPRYEQYF. Written as DNA, the CDR3 is TGTGCCAGCAGCCCCCGGGACAGGACACCCCGCTACGAGCAGTACTTC. The V gene is TRBV9, the J gene TRBJ2-7; 8 bases line up with TRBD1. Trimming at V came to 4 bases and at J to 3 bases, leaving 12 bases not matched to a gene. Germline CDR1 SGDLS, CDR2 YYNGEE. The length of the CDR3 is 16 residues.

This clone was seen only a few times. The DNA for the CDR3 is TGTGCCAGCTCACCAACGGATACAGGGTGGAGTGAGCAGTTCTTC. Amino acid sequence: CASSPTDTGWSEQFF. This sequence joins TRBV18 and TRBJ2-1, with TRBD1 as a possible D gene (6 bases). The CDR3 contains 15 residues. Trimming took 2 bases from V and 9 from J, leaving 17 bases between them. In germline, CDR1 is KGHSH, CDR2 LQKENI.

This sequence joins TRBV5-8 and TRBJ2-5; TRBD2 matches at 14 bases. V trimming: 1 base; J trimming: 2 bases; junction bases outside the gene matches: 10. This CDR3 is built from 19 residues. Germline CDR1 reads SGHTS; CDR2 reads YDEGEE. CDR3 coding DNA: TGTGCCAGCAGCTTGCCTCTCGGGACTAGCGGGGGCGTACAAGAGACCCAGTACTTC. Protein: CASSLPLGTSGGVQETQYF.

CDR3 region: CSARTGDNSPLHF. The CDR3, as DNA: TGCAGCGCTAGGACAGGGGATAATTCACCCCTCCACTTT. The V gene is TRBV29-1, the J gene TRBJ1-6; TRBD1 matches at 9 bases. Germline values: CDR1 SQVTM, CDR2 ANQGSEA. The CDR3 is made up of 13 amino acids. The J segment lost 5 bases and the V segment lost 7 bases, leaving 3 bases of the junction unmatched.

The chain uses TRBV30 and TRBJ1-5; maybe TRBD1 (6 bases). The germline CDR1 and CDR2 sequences are GTSNPN and SVGIG (reference sequence). The CDR3 extends over 13 amino acids. The V end lost 3 bases, the J end lost 3 bases, and 9 bases lay between the germline ends. The CDR3 DNA reads TGTGCCTGGAGCGGACAGCCCAATCAGCCCCAGCATTTT. Translation gives CAWSGQPNQPQHF.

This chain connects TRBV5-1 to TRBJ1-1; TRBD1 matches at 8 bases. Germline V gene sequence: CDR1 SGHRS, CDR2 YFSETQ. The CDR3 covers 14 residues. Germline trimming cut 3 bases from V and 1 base from J; bases unmatched to any gene: 2. As DNA, the CDR3 is TGCGCCAGCAGCTGGGGGACAGGGAACACTGAAGCTTTCTTT. Translation gives CASSWGTGNTEAFF. Combining the CDR3 with reference TRBV5-1 and TRBJ1-1 gives the whole variable domain KAGVTQTPRYLIKTRGQQVTLSCSPISGHRSVSWYQQTPGQGLQFLFEYFSETQRNKGNFPGRFSGRQFSNSRSEMNVSTLELGDSALYLCASSWGTGNTEAFFGQGTRLTVV.

This clone was observed once. This chain uses TRBV5-1 with TRBJ2-5; TRBD1 agrees at 8 bases. In germline, CDR1 is SGHRS, CDR2 YFSETQ. This CDR3 is built from 13 residues. The V gene end was trimmed by 4 bases and the J gene end by 5 bases; junction bases not matched to a gene: 4. The CDR3 protein is CASSADRVETQYF. The CDR3 nucleotides read TGCGCCAGCAGCGCGGACAGGGTTGAGACCCAGTACTTC. Combining the CDR3 with reference TRBV5-1 and TRBJ2-5 gives the whole variable domain KAGVTQTPRYLIKTRGQQVTLSCSPISGHRSVSWYQQTPGQGLQFLFEYFSETQRNKGNFPGRFSGRQFSNSRSEMNVSTLELGDSALYLCASSADRVETQYFGPGTRLLVL.

This chain uses TRBV6-1 with TRBJ2-7, with unresolved D. This CDR3 comprises 10 residues. In germline, CDR1 is MNHNS, CDR2 SASEGT. V gave up 5 bases and J gave up 5 bases, with 4 bases separating them. The CDR3 DNA follows: TGTGCCAGCAGTATTAACGAGCAGTACTTC. Translation gives CASSINEQYF.

The genes are TRBV2 and TRBJ1-5, with TRBD1 matching 7 bases. J lost 4 bases, V lost 2 bases, and 5 bases had no gene match. Germline V gives CDR1 SNHLY, CDR2 FYNNEI. CDR3 length equals 15 residues. The CDR3 region is CASSEIEGANQPQHF. In DNA, the CDR3 is TGTGCCAGCAGTGAAATCGAGGGGGCGAATCAGCCCCAGCATTTT.

This chain uses TRBV5-4 with TRBJ2-5; 7 nucleotides match TRBD1. CDR3 length equals 15 residues. V was pared by 3 bases and J by 2 bases, with 7 bases of the junction left unmatched. Germline values: CDR1 SGHNT, CDR2 YYREEE (reference sequence). The CDR3 nucleotides read TGTGCCAGCAGCTCGACGGGACAGAAACAAGAGACCCAGTACTTC. The encoded protein is CASSSTGQKQETQYF.

The chain uses TRBV19 and TRBJ1-1; TRBD1 matches at 8 bases. Per germline, CDR1 LNHDA and CDR2 SQIVND (reference sequence). The trim removed 2 bases at V and 8 bases at J, leaving 1 base unmatched. The length of the CDR3 is 12 residues. The CDR3 DNA reads as TGTGCCAGTAGTATACCAGGGGGCGAAGCTTTCTTT. Its translation: CASSIPGGEAFF.

This clone was detected a few times. V usage is TRBV5-4 and J usage is TRBJ1-2; maybe TRBD1 (6 bases). The V gene lost 2 bases and the J gene lost 6 bases, with 20 bases spanning the gap. Germline CDR1 reads SGHNT; CDR2 reads YYREEE (reference sequence). The CDR3 is 16 residues long. The CDR3 bases are TGTGCCAGCAGCTTCCAGACCAGACCAGGGGACCATGGCTACACCTTC. Protein product: CASSFQTRPGDHGYTF. Together with reference TRBV5-4 and TRBJ1-2, the CDR3 gives the full variable domain: ETGVTQSPTHLIKTRGQQVTLRCSSQSGHNTVSWYQQALGQGPQFIFQYYREEENGRGNFPPRFSGLQFPNYSSELNVNALELDDSALYLCASSFQTRPGDHGYTFGSGTRLTVV.

V is TRBV7-8 and J is TRBJ1-2, with a possible D match to TRBD1 (5 bases). This CDR3 comprises 16 residues. Trimming removed 1 base at V and 2 bases at J, with 14 bases between. The V gene's germline CDR1 is SGHVS and CDR2 FQNEAQ. In DNA, the CDR3 is TGTGCCAGCAGCTTAGGGGGGGTAACTCCCAACTATGGCTACACCTTC. Protein: CASSLGGVTPNYGYTF.

This clone is medium-sized. V is TRBV30 and J is TRBJ2-7, with 7 nucleotides matching TRBD1. The CDR3 consists of 13 residues. Trimming at V came to 5 bases and at J to 6 bases, leaving 10 bases not matched to a gene. Germline CDR1 GTSNPN, CDR2 SVGIG (reference sequence). The CDR3 bases are TGTGCCTGGGGGTCGTGGCCAGGGGGCGAGCAGTACTTC. Translated, it gives CAWGSWPGGEQYF.

DNA for the CDR3: TGTGCCAGCAGTTACTCGGGGACTAGCGGGGGGGATACGCAGTATTTT. Amino acid sequence: CASSYSGTSGGDTQYF. This chain links TRBV6-5 with TRBJ2-3, with TRBD2 identical over 15 bases. J was trimmed by 6 bases and V by 0 bases; bases with no gene match: 1. CDR1 MNHEY and CDR2 SVGAGI come from the germline V gene. This CDR3 contains 16 residues.

The chain's CDR3 is CASRKDRGTGELFF. The CDR3 bases are TGTGCCAGCAGAAAGGACAGGGGTACCGGGGAGCTGTTTTTT. This chain joins TRBV6-5 and TRBJ2-2; 9 bases are shared with TRBD1. V was pared by 6 bases and J by 5 bases, with 4 bases of the junction left unmatched. The CDR3 contains 14 residues. CDR1 is MNHEY, CDR2 SVGAGI, per germline.

The J gene is TRBJ1-3, the V gene TRBV4-2; D is perhaps TRBD1 (5 bases). CDR3 length equals 15 residues. The germline CDR1 and CDR2 sequences are LGHNA and YNFKEQ. The V and J ends lost 1 base and 0 bases respectively, with 7 bases between them. The CDR3 reads CASSQAGHSGNTIYF. CDR3 sequence (DNA): TGTGCCAGCAGCCAAGCAGGGCACTCTGGAAACACCATATATTTT.

The J gene is TRBJ2-3, the V gene TRBV11-3; D ambiguous. From germline, CDR1 is SGHNT and CDR2 YENEEA. This CDR3 region has 13 residues. The ends were cut back, 4 bases at V and 5 bases at J, with 10 bases in the middle. The CDR3 nucleotides are TGTGCCAGCAGCTCACGGTCTGGAGATACGCAGTATTTT. Protein sequence: CASSSRSGDTQYF.